Shown below are 4 T cell receptor beta chains from a single sample sequenced in a study of blood T cell repertoires in COVID-19. Profiling relied on immunoSEQ multiplex PCR, and the TCRdb table lists in-frame clones only, not all of them. The sample yields 200,000 to 300,000 clones, 80% to 90% seen once. The material sequenced was peripheral blood. These receptors all come from a man aged 55 to 70 with acute or convalescent COVID-19.

The V and J genes are TRBV28 and TRBJ2-1, with TRBD2 matching 11 bases. Germline values: CDR1 MDHEN, CDR2 SYDVKM. The CDR3 covers 16 residues. The V gene end was trimmed by 4 bases and the J gene end by 3 bases; junction bases not matched to a gene: 5. CDR3 protein: CASSSLTSGIYNEQFF. Written as DNA, the CDR3 is TGTGCCAGCAGTTCTTTGACTAGCGGGATCTACAATGAGCAGTTCTTC.

This chain joins TRBV27 and TRBJ2-1, with D perhaps matching TRBD2 (5 bases). Germline loops: CDR1 MNHEY, CDR2 SMNVEV (reference sequence). With 3 bases removed from V and 9 bases from J, the gap between germline ends came to 12 bases. This CDR3 contains 13 residues. CDR3 nucleotides: TGTGCCAGCAGTTTGACGGGAACGGGTGAGCAGTTCTTC. Protein product: CASSLTGTGEQFF.

V usage is TRBV29-1 and J usage is TRBJ1-1; D remains ambiguous. The germline V and J ends were trimmed by 6 bases and 1 base, with 9 bases remaining between them. CDR3 length: 12 amino acids. Germline V lookup: CDR1 SQVTM, CDR2 ANQGSEA. The CDR3 here is CSVITRNTEAFF. Written as DNA, the CDR3 is TGCAGCGTCATTACACGGAACACTGAAGCTTTCTTT.

The V and J genes are TRBV28 and TRBJ2-6, with TRBD1 identical over 8 bases. CDR1 is MDHEN, CDR2 SYDVKM, per germline. CDR3 length equals 21 residues. The V segment lost 3 bases and the J segment 5 bases; nucleotides outside the gene matches: 21. The CDR3 nucleotides are TGTGCCAGCAGTTTCCTGTATGTTTTCTCGACGACAGGGGTGAGGGCCAACGTCCTGACTTTC. It is translated as CASSFLYVFSTTGVRANVLTF.